This T cell receptor (beta chain) was captured by sequencing in a study of CD8 T cells in Susac syndrome. There are 16 residues in the CDR3. Germline loops: CDR1 SEHNR, CDR2 FQNEAQ (reference sequence). The V gene end was trimmed by 5 bases and the J gene end by 2 bases; junction bases not matched to a gene: 12. Sequencing of TCR beta covered CD8+ and CD4+ T cells obtained from blood. Random hexamers served to reverse transcribe roughly 0.45 to 1 ug RNA. Amplification of the TCR beta CDR3 was carried out by immunoSEQ multiplex PCR, which spanned a total of 54 Vbeta and 13 Jbeta segments. Each CDR3 protein is one row after TCRdb ran MiXCR on the immunoSEQ multiplex PCR reads. The table has around 190,000 distinct CDR3 sequences, around 95% seen once.

The TCR originated in a human donor with multiple sclerosis. The sample consisted of CD8+ T cells from PBMCs. This sequence joins TRBV7-9 and TRBJ2-7, with 7 bases that match TRBD2. The chain's CDR3 is CASSPLSGGAAYEQYF. DNA for the CDR3: TGTGCCAGCAGCCCATTATCGGGGGGAGCGGCCTACGAGCAGTACTTC.